This entry describes one T cell receptor beta chain. Its antigen is currently not known. Base qualities are not at hand, and no much larger clone is one base apart. Whole blood was collected in K2EDTA tubes by collaborating institutions according to the institutions' own protocols. For TCRbeta analysis, collaborator samples were shipped as frozen whole blood, as isolated PBMCs, or as DNA extracted from either sample type. The sample comes from a study of blood T cell repertoires in COVID-19 (TCRdb year 2020). About the full investigation: Samples from collaborators originated in the United States, Italy and Spain and spanned both the acute and convalescent phases of COVID-19. Samples came from the ongoing ImmuneRACE study (first 160 participants) plus 1,254 subjects from 6 global collaborators. Deeply sampled blood TCRbeta repertoires from subjects exposed to, actively infected with, or recovered from COVID-19 were included in the dataset. The material from the prospective study consisted of cDNA or gDNA derived from T cells, B-cell-depleted T cells, or PBMCs. Where available, HLA class I and class II types were obtained from metadata supplied by the sample provider rather than from assay-based typing. The repertoires were released in a freely available public database meant as a resource for research on the immune response to SARS-CoV-2. A de-identified subject ID, COVID-19 status, age in years and sex were almost always included in the sample metadata. The investigation overall reported the following: How much clinical and demographic metadata was included differed by source and by participant, and the metadata was provided uncurated.

TCRbeta CDR3 regions were amplified from genomic DNA by means of the immunoSEQ Assay, a bias-controlled multiplex PCR. The study's processing was this. Nucleated cell counts per sample were estimated from amplification of reference gene primers within the assay. To quantify the absolute abundance of each unique TCRbeta CDR3 rearrangement, sequence reads were collapsed and filtered. Productive Simpson clonality was computed per sample as the square root of Simpson's diversity index over productive rearrangements. TCRdb obtained this table from immuneACCESS and retained in-frame rearrangements with V and J assigned. These tables miss some clones; where compared with another copy, unresolved V genes account for less than half of the shortfall, and the remainder is unexplained. D and trimming come from the DNA, and the V and J calls and clone size come from that table. This sample holds tens of thousands of clones; around 90% were observed only once. Clones ranked in the top ten supply about a tenth of the sample.

Including the terminal cysteine and phenylalanine, the CDR3 comprises 17 residues. Left in the record is the CDR3 DNA by itself, 51 bases read in frame from the first base. CDR1 and CDR2 are read off the germline V gene (reference sequence) as SEHNR and FQNEAQ. V and J are trimmed by 5 bases and 2 bases, and the gene matches miss 12 bases of the junction. Sequenced input: peripheral blood. This receptor was identified in a human donor in a cohort sampled during active COVID-19. The chain is assembled from TRBV7-9 and TRBJ1-2; 9 central bases correspond to TRBD1. The sequenced DNA: TGTGCCAGCAGCATAACCTCTTCCGGGACAGGGAACTATGGCTACACCTTC. This translates into CASSITSSGTGNYGYTF.